This T cell receptor beta chain was recovered during a study of CD8 T cells in Susac syndrome (dated by TCRdb to between 2018 and 2020). Broadly, across the study: The study used repertoire sequencing to test whether antigen drove CD8+ T cell activation and differentiation in Susac syndrome. The study compared CD8+ T cell repertoire clonality among eleven to twelve healthy donors, 14 Susac syndrome patients and approximately 16 multiple sclerosis patients.

Peripheral blood CD8+ and CD4+ T cells from healthy donors, Susac syndrome patients and multiple sclerosis patients were profiled by high-throughput TCR beta sequencing. Multiple sclerosis controls were treatment-naive patients with stable or active relapsing-remitting disease fulfilling revised McDonald criteria. CD8+ TEMRA cells were enriched by FACS, while bulk CD8+ and CD4+ T cells were purified by magnetic negative isolation. Blood was collected in EDTA tubes and processed within 24 hours, with PBMCs isolated through density gradient centrifugation. PBMCs intended for TCR sequencing were cryopreserved in liquid nitrogen and thawed later in a water bath at 37 degrees C. The sorted or isolated CD4+, CD8+ and CD8+ TEMRA cells reached a purity of at least 90%. RNA was extracted using the RNeasy kit, and about 0.45 to 1 microgram was reverse transcribed with random hexamers. The immunoSEQ multiplex PCR assay, covering 54 Vbeta and 13 Jbeta segments, was used to amplify TCR beta CDR3 regions. PCR amplification bias was corrected by using a synthetic template baseline for primer optimization and computational correction. The paper's processing steps were these. Reads were annotated to V, D and J genes according to IMGT and were analyzed with immunoSEQ Analyzer, with only productive sequences retained. Clonality was calculated as one minus the Shannon entropy normalized by log2 of the number of productive unique sequences. For each patient and control, public and private clones were evaluated among the 100 most prevalent clones. Susac-specific clones were defined as absent from healthy and MS cohorts, 850 to 1,300 published viral clones and other ImmuneACCESS disease sequences. Clones were called with MiXCR by TCRdb after fastp trimmed the public reads at Q25, and only in-frame beta chains were retained. When rows share a CDR3 protein, they turn into one entry using the most common DNA and genes. Here the V and J calls rest on TCRdb's processing, not on the authors' analysis. The sample table lists around 190,000 distinct CDR3 sequences, approximately 95% of them with a count of one. 0.16% of the sample lies in the top ten.

General findings and caveats noted by the study authors: The number of individuals in the TCR sequencing and HLA analysis was recognized as being relatively small.

Trimming at the junction amounts to 3 bases on V and 6 bases on J, and the germline ends lie 24 bases apart. The CDR3 covers 17 residues, taking in both the cysteine and the phenylalanine. Only the CDR3 DNA stays, 51 bases, in frame from base 1. CDR1 is given as MDHEN and CDR2 as SYDVKM, both from the germline V gene. About this clonotype: This clone's antigen is unknown. Base qualities are missing; no much larger clone stands one base away.

The sequence derives from a human donor with multiple sclerosis. The sequenced sample consisted of CD8+ T cells from PBMCs. Recombination linked TRBV28 to TRBJ2-7; D gene: possibly TRBD2, on 6 matching bases. CDR3 sequence: CASSFPTRGIQTAEQYF. The DNA is as follows: TGTGCCAGCAGTTTCCCAACCCGGGGGATCCAAACAGCCGAGCAGTACTTC.